The 4 T cell receptor beta chains given below trace back to one sample, sequenced in a study of PD-L1 blockade in urothelial cancer. Clones were read by immunoSEQ multiplex PCR, and TCRdb kept only the in-frame ones, dropping some. This sample yields roughly 120,000 clones, of which more than 85% are seen a single time; around 4% belongs to the top ten. Time point reported: peripheral blood 6 weeks after treatment start. Sequencing used PBMCs, obtained around atezolizumab (anti-PD-L1) treatment. These receptors originate from a man in his fifties or sixties with urothelial cancer.

The V call is TRBV19, the J call TRBJ2-7; possibly TRBD1 for D (6 bases). V dropped 1 base and J dropped 0 bases, with 10 bases sitting between them. The CDR3 sequence is 15 residues long. Germline CDR1 and CDR2: LNHDA and SQIVND (reference sequence). The chain's CDR3 is CASSIVWTDSYEQYF. The CDR3 coding sequence is TGTGCCAGTAGTATAGTATGGACAGACTCCTACGAGCAGTACTTC.

The chain is built from TRBV27 and TRBJ2-7; a weak D match, TRBD1 (6 bases). Germline V gene sequence: CDR1 MNHEY, CDR2 SMNVEV (reference sequence). Trimming took off 2 bases at V and 7 bases at J, with 12 bases between the two ends. The CDR3 has 13 amino acids. For the CDR3, the DNA is TGTGCCAGCAGTTTACAGGGGCTGGGAGAGCAGTACTTC. This encodes CASSLQGLGEQYF.

This sequence joins TRBV5-6 and TRBJ2-5, with a possible D match to TRBD1 (6 bases). CDR1 SGHDT and CDR2 YYEEEE come from the germline V gene. This CDR3 is built from 14 residues. Trimming removed 4 bases from V and 5 bases from J, with 15 bases in between. In nucleotides, the CDR3 is TGTGCCAGCAGCAAACGGACAGCCGCGGAGACCCAGTACTTC. This encodes CASSKRTAAETQYF.

This chain connects TRBV9 to TRBJ1-1; D ambiguous. Per the germline V gene, CDR1 is SGDLS and CDR2 is YYNGEE. Trimming stripped 7 bases from V and 1 base from J, with 17 bases between. There are 15 residues in the CDR3. The CDR3 nucleotides read TGTGCCAGCGCCCCCGCGAGGGTCAAGAACACTGAAGCTTTCTTT. As protein: CASAPARVKNTEAFF.